This TCR beta chain emerged from a study of cytomegalovirus exposure and HLA in healthy donors. This clone was recorded only once. Germline V gives CDR1 MGHDK, CDR2 SYGVNS. The CDR3 extends over 15 amino acids. Trimming took off 0 bases at V and 5 bases at J, with 10 bases between the two ends. The PCR had 60 Vbeta and 13 Jbeta primers. TCRdb's table, derived via immunoSEQ multiplex PCR, lists solely in-frame clones and lacks some. The sample shows 75,000 to 90,000 clones, about 77% of them seen only once. This receptor was taken from a man between 60 and 75 years old in good health and CMV-seronegative. The sequencing sample was made of PBMCs. The chain has TRBV25-1 and TRBJ2-2; maybe TRBD1 (6 bases). In DNA, the CDR3 is TGTGCCAGCAGTGAATATAAGGGGGTAACCGGGGAGCTGTTTTTT. Amino acids: CASSEYKGVTGELFF.